This T cell receptor beta chain comes out of a study of blood T cell repertoires in COVID-19. Source study methods: Using reference gene primer amplification, nucleated cell counts were estimated. This table comes from immunoSEQ multiplex PCR, and its TCRdb copy is limited to in-frame clones, with some not included. The DNA was the basis for D and trimming; V, J and clone size are from that table. Seen here are 25,000 to 35,000 clones, 93% observed once, and the top ten hold 0.75% to 0.85%. CDR3 length: 16 residues. From germline, CDR1 is PRHDT and CDR2 FYEKMQ (reference sequence). Trimming removed 3 bases from V and 2 bases from J, with 14 bases in between. A Seattle source enrolled patients during active infection and followed them longitudinally.

Sequencing was performed on peripheral blood. This chain links TRBV13 with TRBJ1-3, with D maybe TRBD1 (5 bases). The TCR comes from a woman in her seventies with COVID-19, enrolled during active disease. The CDR3 is CASSLTPTGTGNTIYF. The CDR3 DNA sequence: TGTGCCAGCAGCTTGACACCAACAGGAACTGGAAACACCATATATTTT.